The clone carrying this T cell receptor (beta chain) was counted a single time. The antigen is unknown. The data were obtained in a study of OX40 agonist ivuxolimab in advanced cancers. About the research overall: The treatment was a fully human IgG2 OX40 agonist, ivuxolimab.

Sequenced by immunoSEQ multiplex PCR; TCRdb stores in-frame clones only, minus some. This sample carries roughly 53,000 clones, 80% to 85% of them seen once, and the ten largest clones take under 5.5%. Study-wide results and caveats: Relative to CD4+, CD8+ T cells held more expanded clones on average.

This CDR3 has 17 residues. The V gene's germline CDR1 is SGHVS and CDR2 FQNEAQ. The V end was cut by 1 base, the J end by 0 bases, with 12 bases between. This TCR was sampled from an adult with an advanced solid tumor such as melanoma, head and neck, liver or kidney cancer. The chain combines TRBV7-8 with TRBJ1-4; a weak D match, TRBD1 (5 bases). The specimen was CD4+ or CD8+ T cells sorted from blood, collected in a trial of the OX40 agonist ivuxolimab. The CDR3 DNA reads as TGTGCCAGCAGCTTAGGCCAGGGATTCGCAACTAATGAAAAACTGTTTTTT. Amino acids: CASSLGQGFATNEKLFF.